This T cell receptor beta chain was profiled in a study of shared clonotypes between healthy human individuals. V shed 0 bases, J shed 5 bases, and the junction held 11 bases outside the gene matches. Germline values: CDR1 LNHNV, CDR2 YYDKDF (reference sequence). There are 17 residues in the CDR3. Template amounts of around 300 ng DNA, 25,000 to 35,000 T cell genomes, were employed in unsorted PBMC replicate PCRs. Produced via immunoSEQ multiplex PCR; TCRdb's table is partial and in-frame only. This sample has 450,000 or so clones, with around 77% found just once. With respect to this clone: Antigen: not known.

Findings and caveats of the study: In having few donors, the study represented limited genetic and exposure-history diversity.

What was sequenced was PBMCs. The TCR comes from a woman between 35 and 50 years old in good health. Some clones in this sample may be carry-over from other donors' samples. The chain combines TRBV15 with TRBJ2-5; 8 nucleotides line up with TRBD2. CDR3 residues: CATSRDVGAGGGETQYF. In DNA, the CDR3 is TGTGCCACCAGCAGAGACGTCGGGGCGGGAGGAGGGGAGACCCAGTACTTC.